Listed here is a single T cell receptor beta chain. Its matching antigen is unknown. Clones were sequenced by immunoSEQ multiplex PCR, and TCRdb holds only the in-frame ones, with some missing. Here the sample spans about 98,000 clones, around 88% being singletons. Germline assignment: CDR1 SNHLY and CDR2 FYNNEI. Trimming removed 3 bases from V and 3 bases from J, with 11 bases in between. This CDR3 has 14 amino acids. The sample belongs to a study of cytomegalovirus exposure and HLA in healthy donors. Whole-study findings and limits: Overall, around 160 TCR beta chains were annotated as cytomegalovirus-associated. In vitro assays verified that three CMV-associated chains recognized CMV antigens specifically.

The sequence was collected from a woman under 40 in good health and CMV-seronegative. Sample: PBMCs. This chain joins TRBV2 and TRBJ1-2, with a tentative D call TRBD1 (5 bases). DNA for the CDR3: TGTGCCAGCAGTGATCGGGGGGGTGACTATGGCTACACCTTC. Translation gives CASSDRGGDYGYTF.